Detailed here is one TCR beta chain. This CDR3 comprises 15 residues. Trimming removed 0 bases from V and 1 base from J; junction bases left unmatched: 2. Germline V gene lookup returns CDR1 SGHRS and CDR2 YFSETQ. These data are taken from a study of blood T cell repertoires in COVID-19. Study background: Acute and convalescent COVID-19 specimens originated in the United States, Italy and Spain. Sample material is recorded as cDNA or gDNA derived from T cells, B-cell-depleted T cells, or PBMCs.

Original processing notes: Amplification with reference gene primers provided the estimates of nucleated cell counts. Assay used: immunoSEQ multiplex PCR; TCRdb lists only in-frame clones, some missing. V, J and clone size are those of that table, while D and trimming were read from the DNA. The sample contains about 97,000 clones, around 87% of which appear only once. The TCR originated in a human donor in a cohort sampled during active COVID-19. Sequencing used peripheral blood. The chain uses TRBV5-1 and TRBJ1-1; 8 positions match TRBD1. CDR3 coding DNA: TGCGCCAGCAGCTTGGACGGGACAGGGAACACTGAAGCTTTCTTT. Its translation: CASSLDGTGNTEAFF.